The sequence of this TCR beta chain was determined in a study of blood T cell repertoires in COVID-19. Study overall: Sites across the United States, Italy and Spain contributed samples from acute and convalescent COVID-19.

The repertoire was sequenced with immunoSEQ multiplex PCR; TCRdb's copy has only in-frame clones and lacks some. This table has approximately 500,000 clones, 75% to 90% appearing once. Sequencing was done on a sample of peripheral blood. The receptor's source is a man between 18 and 29 years old with COVID-19, enrolled during active disease.

CDR3 region: CASTGWAGEETQYF. The CDR3 nucleotides are TGTGCCAGCACCGGGTGGGCCGGGGAGGAGACCCAGTACTTC. The chain joins TRBV5-6 to TRBJ2-5; possible D gene TRBD2, 5 bases. Trimming removed 6 bases from V and 5 bases from J, with 17 bases in between. The V gene's germline CDR1 is SGHDT and CDR2 YYEEEE. The CDR3 is 14 amino acids.